What follows are 26 T cell receptor beta chains derived from one specimen sequenced in a study of shared clonotypes between healthy human individuals. Clones were read by immunoSEQ multiplex PCR, and TCRdb kept only the in-frame ones, dropping some. The table shows over a million clones, with 70% to 80% occurring only once. The sample taken for sequencing was memory CD4+ T cells from PBMCs. The subset was: CD45RA-negative fraction. The receptors derive from a young man in good health. Some clones in this sample may be carry-over from other donors' samples.

This chain uses TRBV5-1 with TRBJ2-7, with TRBD1 matching 8 bases. Germline lookup yields CDR1 SGHRS and CDR2 YFSETQ. Trimming at V came to 4 bases and at J to 6 bases, leaving 9 bases not matched to a gene. The CDR3 spans 14 residues. The DNA of the CDR3 is TGCGCCAGCAGCCTACAGACAGGGGAGGTCGAGCAGTACTTC. Translating it yields CASSLQTGEVEQYF. The variable domain in full, with the rest retrieved from reference TRBV5-1 and TRBJ2-7, is KAGVTQTPRYLIKTRGQQVTLSCSPISGHRSVSWYQQTPGQGLQFLFEYFSETQRNKGNFPGRFSGRQFSNSRSEMNVSTLELGDSALYLCASSLQTGEVEQYFGPGTRLTVT.

The chain joins TRBV5-8 to TRBJ2-1, with TRBD2 matching over 9 bases. CDR1 is SGHTS, CDR2 YDEGEE, per germline. The CDR3 is 13 residues long. V trimming: 4 bases; J trimming: 15 bases; junction bases outside the gene matches: 11. CDR3 sequence: CASSPRGREGSFF. The CDR3 bases are TGTGCCAGCAGCCCCCGTGGGCGGGAGGGGTCGTTCTTC.

The J gene is TRBJ2-2, the V gene TRBV7-2; TRBD2 agrees at 14 bases. Germline CDR1 reads SGHTA; CDR2 reads FQGNSA. V was pared by 5 bases and J by 4 bases, with 6 bases of the junction left unmatched. The CDR3 loop spans 17 amino acids. The CDR3: CASSPGLAGAVTGELFF. CDR3 nucleotide sequence: TGTGCCAGCAGCCCGGGACTAGCGGGAGCGGTCACCGGGGAGCTGTTTTTT. Complete variable domain (other parts from reference TRBV7-2 and TRBJ2-2): GAGVSQSPSNKVTEKGKDVELRCDPISGHTALYWYRQSLGQGLEFLIYFQGNSAPDKSGLPSDRFSAERTGGSVSTLTIQRTQQEDSAVYLCASSPGLAGAVTGELFFGEGSRLTVL.

This clone was seen a handful of times. This chain uses TRBV7-3 with TRBJ1-1; tentative D call: TRBD1 (5 bases). Trimming removed 10 bases from V and 4 bases from J, with 16 bases in between. CDR3 size: 13 residues. Germline values: CDR1 SGHTA, CDR2 FQGTGA. The CDR3 sequence: CATRGAAITEAFF. Written as DNA, the CDR3 is TGTGCCACCCGTGGGGCAGCTATCACTGAAGCTTTCTTT.

This chain links TRBV28 with TRBJ1-4; D is uncertain. The CDR3 contains 15 residues. Germline CDR1 reads MDHEN; CDR2 reads SYDVKM. V gave up 2 bases and J gave up 0 bases, with 7 bases separating them. DNA for the CDR3: TGTGCCAGCAGTTTACCGGCAGCAACTAATGAAAAACTGTTTTTT. It encodes CASSLPAATNEKLFF.

This chain joins TRBV29-1 and TRBJ2-5, with D uncertain. The V and J ends lost 5 bases and 3 bases respectively, with 10 bases between them. Germline assignment: CDR1 SQVTM and CDR2 ANQGSEA. The CDR3 contains 12 residues. As DNA, the CDR3 is TGCAGCGTTCGACTTAGGGAAGAGACCCAGTACTTC. This codes for CSVRLREETQYF.

The chain joins TRBV5-4 to TRBJ2-7; D might be TRBD2 (7 bases). Trimming took 4 bases from V and 3 from J, leaving 17 bases between them. The length of the CDR3 is 15 residues. CDR1 is SGHNT, CDR2 YYREEE, per germline (reference sequence). Written as DNA, the CDR3 is TGTGCCAGCAGCCTAGGGGGGGTAAAAAACTACGAGCAGTACTTC. Residues: CASSLGGVKNYEQYF.

This clone has only a few counts. V and J are TRBV5-1 and TRBJ2-3; D call uncertain. V lost 4 bases to trimming and J lost 6 bases, with 15 bases between them. CDR1 is SGHRS, CDR2 YFSETQ, per germline. The CDR3 sequence is 14 residues long. The CDR3 DNA is TGCGCCAGCAGCCCCGAGGCCACTTTGGATACGCAGTATTTT. This codes for CASSPEATLDTQYF. Together with reference TRBV5-1 and TRBJ2-3, the CDR3 gives the full variable domain: KAGVTQTPRYLIKTRGQQVTLSCSPISGHRSVSWYQQTPGQGLQFLFEYFSETQRNKGNFPGRFSGRQFSNSRSEMNVSTLELGDSALYLCASSPEATLDTQYFGPGTRLTVL.

This chain connects TRBV5-1 to TRBJ2-1; 16 bases agree with TRBD2. CDR1 is SGHRS and CDR2 is YFSETQ in the germline V gene. The length of the CDR3 is 18 residues. V lost 4 bases to trimming and J lost 5 bases; unmatched junction nucleotides: 9. The CDR3 sequence is CASSPVGTSGRADNEQFF. The CDR3 coding sequence is TGCGCCAGCAGCCCGGTGGGGACTAGCGGGAGGGCGGACAATGAGCAGTTCTTC.

The V call is TRBV28, the J call TRBJ1-1; the D is unclear. The germline V gene encodes CDR1 MDHEN and CDR2 SYDVKM. Trimming shortened V by 7 bases and J by 0 bases, and 12 bases separated the two germline ends. The CDR3 covers 14 residues. The CDR3 here is CASTLVMLNTEAFF. CDR3 nucleotide sequence: TGTGCCAGCACCCTGGTAATGCTGAACACTGAAGCTTTCTTT.

This clone was seen only a few times. The chain couples TRBV6-1 to TRBJ1-5; TRBD1 agrees at 9 bases. The CDR3 has 14 amino acids. The V gene's germline CDR1 is MNHNS and CDR2 SASEGT. The trim removed 6 bases at V and 7 bases at J, leaving 7 bases unmatched. The CDR3 DNA follows: TGTGCCAGCAGAGATGGGACAGGGCTGCAGCCCCAGCATTTT. Protein: CASRDGTGLQPQHF.

In its sample, this clone was seen a few times. Relative to the germline gene, one junction end is altered; a read error may explain this. This rearrangement joins TRBV29-1 to TRBJ1-1; TRBD1 might be the D (5 bases). The CDR3 runs 12 residues. Germline V gives CDR1 SQVTM, CDR2 ANQGSEA. This CDR3 reads CSVEPLDTEAFF. CDR3 DNA: TGCAGCGTTGAACCCTTGGACACCGAAGCTTTCTTT.

V is TRBV5-1 and J is TRBJ1-3; 8 bases map to TRBD1. Germline V CDR1 and CDR2: SGHRS, YFSETQ. The CDR3 runs 15 residues. Trimming cost V 4 bases and J 2 bases; bases outside gene matches: 5. DNA of the CDR3: TGCGCCAGCAGCCCCCCGGACAGGGCTGGAAACACCATATATTTT. This codes for CASSPPDRAGNTIYF.

In the case of this clone: The sample carries other DNA sequences with the same CDR3. This chain links TRBV28 with TRBJ1-2; D is unresolved. The CDR3 is 12 residues long. Per the germline V gene, CDR1 is MDHEN and CDR2 is SYDVKM. V shed 3 bases and J shed 4 bases, with 6 bases lying between them. This CDR3 reads CASSLSVYGYTF. Here the CDR3 DNA reads TGTGCCAGCAGTTTGTCGGTCTATGGCTACACCTTC.

This rearrangement joins TRBV5-1 to TRBJ2-5, with D possibly TRBD1 on 6 matching bases. This CDR3 has 16 residues. Trimming took 3 bases from V and 4 from J, leaving 19 bases between them. Germline CDR1 reads SGHRS; CDR2 reads YFSETQ. In nucleotides, the CDR3 is TGCGCCAGCAGCTCCCTTATCACAGGGTTGGGAGAGACCCAGTACTTC. This encodes CASSSLITGLGETQYF.

The chain couples TRBV5-4 to TRBJ1-5; D possibly corresponds to TRBD1 (5 bases). Per the germline V gene, CDR1 is SGHNT and CDR2 is YYREEE (reference sequence). This CDR3 is 12 amino acids long. Trimming stripped 4 bases from V and 8 bases from J, with 10 bases between. CDR3 nucleotides: TGTGCCAGCAGCCGCGGAGGGGAGCCCCAGCATTTT. This translates into CASSRGGEPQHF.

V gene TRBV7-9 combines with J gene TRBJ2-4; tentative D call: TRBD1 (5 bases). V was clipped by 0 bases and J by 8 bases, with 17 bases between them. The V gene's germline CDR1 is SEHNR and CDR2 FQNEAQ (reference sequence). The CDR3 sequence is 16 residues long. The CDR3 bases are TGTGCCAGCAGCTTAGCCCTTTGGCCGGCCAGGGACATTCAGTACTTC. This codes for CASSLALWPARDIQYF.

The rearrangement links TRBV25-1 to TRBJ2-3; D might be TRBD2 (5 bases). The CDR3 consists of 17 residues. Deletions cut 0 bases from V and 6 bases from J, with 19 bases between. Germline lookup yields CDR1 MGHDK and CDR2 SYGVNS. The CDR3 DNA reads as TGTGCCAGCAGTGAATATAGGGCTTCGGGGTTTTTGGATACGCAGTATTTT. Amino acid sequence: CASSEYRASGFLDTQYF.

About this clone: The sample holds other DNA sequences that translate to the same CDR3. The V and J genes are TRBV5-4 and TRBJ2-3; 10 positions match TRBD2. After removal of 5 bases from V and 1 base from J, the junction contained 4 bases not matched to a gene. This CDR3 is 15 amino acids long. Germline V gene lookup returns CDR1 SGHNT and CDR2 YYREEE (reference sequence). This chain's CDR3 is CASSLAGAGTDTQYF. CDR3 nucleotides: TGTGCCAGCAGTCTAGCGGGAGCCGGCACAGATACGCAGTATTTT.

This chain uses TRBV15 with TRBJ2-1; 10 nucleotides agree with TRBD2. The CDR3 consists of 16 residues. Germline CDR1 reads LNHNV; CDR2 reads YYDKDF (reference sequence). The trim removed 0 bases at V and 9 bases at J, leaving 8 bases unmatched. DNA of the CDR3: TGTGCCACCAGCAGAGATTTGGCTAGCGGGAGTGCTGAGCAGTTCTTC. This translates into CATSRDLASGSAEQFF. The complete variable domain, with remaining parts taken from reference TRBV15 and TRBJ2-1, reads DAMVIQNPRYQVTQFGKPVTLSCSQTLNHNVMYWYQQKSSQAPKLLFHYYDKDFNNEADTPDNFQSRRPNTSFCFLDIRSPGLGDTAMYLCATSRDLASGSAEQFFGPGTRLTVL.

The V call is TRBV11-2, the J call TRBJ2-3; no clear D. The CDR3 extends over 13 amino acids. Trimming removed 3 bases at V and 2 bases at J, with 6 bases between. Per the germline V gene, CDR1 is SGHAT and CDR2 is FQNNGV. The CDR3 region is CASSFDITDTQYF. The CDR3 nucleotides are TGTGCCAGCAGCTTCGACATCACAGATACGCAGTATTTT.

The rearrangement links TRBV2 to TRBJ1-2; TRBD1 might be the D (5 bases). This CDR3 spans 13 amino acids. The germline CDR1 and CDR2 sequences are SNHLY and FYNNEI. Trimming took 3 bases from V and 4 from J, leaving 9 bases between them. This chain's CDR3 is CASSEGTFYGYTF. Written as DNA, the CDR3 is TGTGCCAGCAGTGAGGGGACCTTCTATGGCTACACCTTC.

Note on this clone: Distinct nucleotide sequences in the sample also encode this CDR3. The chain has TRBV18 and TRBJ1-1; D is perhaps TRBD1 (5 bases). Germline-derived CDR1 and CDR2 are KGHSH and LQKENI. This CDR3 contains 13 residues. Trimming shortened V by 4 bases and J by 1 base, and 7 bases separated the two germline ends. CDR3 residues: CASSLGQNTEAFF. In DNA, the CDR3 is TGTGCCAGCTCACTAGGACAGAACACTGAAGCTTTCTTT.

V is TRBV4-1 and J is TRBJ2-7; maybe TRBD1 (5 bases). Germline loops: CDR1 MGHRA, CDR2 YSYEKL. The length of the CDR3 is 12 residues. The V and J ends lost 0 bases and 12 bases respectively, with 12 bases between them. The CDR3 reads CASSQDQTARYF. The CDR3 DNA follows: TGCGCCAGCAGCCAAGATCAGACAGCCCGGTACTTC.

This clone was seen a handful of times. This sequence joins TRBV5-1 and TRBJ1-5; no clear D gene. Per the germline V gene, CDR1 is SGHRS and CDR2 is YFSETQ. The V end lost 0 bases, the J end lost 10 bases, and 14 bases lay between the germline ends. The CDR3 is 14 residues long. The CDR3, as DNA: TGCGCCAGCAGCTTGGGGGAGGGAATGGGACCCCAGCATTTT. Translation gives CASSLGEGMGPQHF. Together with reference TRBV5-1 and TRBJ1-5, the CDR3 gives the full variable domain: KAGVTQTPRYLIKTRGQQVTLSCSPISGHRSVSWYQQTPGQGLQFLFEYFSETQRNKGNFPGRFSGRQFSNSRSEMNVSTLELGDSALYLCASSLGEGMGPQHFGDGTRLSIL.

Regarding this clone: With only one base between it and a far larger clone, this is likely a read error. The sample holds other DNA sequences that translate to the same CDR3. The CDR3 DNA sequence: TGTGCCAGCAGCCTCGCAGAGACCCAGTACTTC. This translates into CASSLAETQYF. The chain recombines TRBV7-9 with TRBJ2-5; D unresolved. This CDR3 is built from 11 residues. CDR1 SEHNR and CDR2 FQNEAQ come from the germline V gene (reference sequence). V was clipped by 5 bases and J by 4 bases, with 5 bases between them.